This T cell receptor (beta chain) was found in a study of CD8+ T cells in alopecia areata. Overall study context: Patients given treatment had severity scored by the percentage of scalp area affected. General study points: Sequence data from scalp samples additionally include resident alphabeta T cells of normal skin.

The CDR3 spans 15 residues. The V end was cut by 2 bases, the J end by 3 bases, with 13 bases between. CDR1 is SGHTA and CDR2 is FQGTGA in the germline V gene. As regards this clone: Its cognate antigen is unknown.

In each case, RNA was isolated and then reverse transcribed into cDNA as the sequencing template. The protocol was immunoSEQ multiplex PCR, while the TCRdb copy is restricted to in-frame clones and leaves out a portion. Of around 170,000 clones listed, about 47% are singletons. The treatment here: oral pan-JAK inhibitor, 5-10 mg twice daily. This TCR derives from a human donor with alopecia areata. The chain employs TRBV7-3 and TRBJ2-5; D perhaps matches TRBD2 (6 bases). This sample comprised CD8+ T cells sorted from blood, obtained at approximately week 52, from a patient treated with tofacitinib. For the CDR3, the DNA is TGTGCCAGCAGCTTAGGAGGGGCGCGGGAAGAGACCCAGTACTTC. Translation gives CASSLGGAREETQYF.